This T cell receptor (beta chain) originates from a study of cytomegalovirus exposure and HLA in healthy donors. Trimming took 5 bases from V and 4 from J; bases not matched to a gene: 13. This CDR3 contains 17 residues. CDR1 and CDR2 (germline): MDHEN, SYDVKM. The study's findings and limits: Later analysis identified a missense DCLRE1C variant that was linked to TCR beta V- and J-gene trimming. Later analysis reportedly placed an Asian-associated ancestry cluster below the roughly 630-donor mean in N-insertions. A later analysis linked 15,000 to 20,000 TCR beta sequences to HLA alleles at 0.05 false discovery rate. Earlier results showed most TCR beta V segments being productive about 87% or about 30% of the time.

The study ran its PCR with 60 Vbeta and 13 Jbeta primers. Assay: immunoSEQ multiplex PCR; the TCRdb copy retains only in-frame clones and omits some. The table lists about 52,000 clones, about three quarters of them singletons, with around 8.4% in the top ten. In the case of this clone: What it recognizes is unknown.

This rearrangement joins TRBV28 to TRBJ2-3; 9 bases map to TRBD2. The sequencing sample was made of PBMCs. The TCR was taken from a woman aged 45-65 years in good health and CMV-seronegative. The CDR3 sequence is CASSPRQGGRESDTQYF. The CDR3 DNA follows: TGTGCCAGCAGTCCCCGGCAGGGCGGGAGGGAATCAGATACGCAGTATTTT.